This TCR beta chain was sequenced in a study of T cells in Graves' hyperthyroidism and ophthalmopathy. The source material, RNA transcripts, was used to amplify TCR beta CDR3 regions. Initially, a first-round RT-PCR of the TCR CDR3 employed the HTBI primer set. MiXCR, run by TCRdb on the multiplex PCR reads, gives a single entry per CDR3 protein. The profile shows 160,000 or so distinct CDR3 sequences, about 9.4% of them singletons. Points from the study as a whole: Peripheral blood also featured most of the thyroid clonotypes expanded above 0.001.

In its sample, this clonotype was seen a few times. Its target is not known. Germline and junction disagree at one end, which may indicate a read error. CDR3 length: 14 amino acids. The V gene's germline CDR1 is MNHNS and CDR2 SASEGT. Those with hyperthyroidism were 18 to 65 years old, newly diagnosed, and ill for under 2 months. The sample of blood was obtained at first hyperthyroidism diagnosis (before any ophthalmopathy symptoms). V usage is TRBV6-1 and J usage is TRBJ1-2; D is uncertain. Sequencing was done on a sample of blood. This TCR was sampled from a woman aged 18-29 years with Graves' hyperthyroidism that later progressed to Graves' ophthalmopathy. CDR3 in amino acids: CASSEGPANYGYIF. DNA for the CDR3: TGTGCCAGCAGTGAAGGTCCAGCTAACTATGGCTACATCTTC.